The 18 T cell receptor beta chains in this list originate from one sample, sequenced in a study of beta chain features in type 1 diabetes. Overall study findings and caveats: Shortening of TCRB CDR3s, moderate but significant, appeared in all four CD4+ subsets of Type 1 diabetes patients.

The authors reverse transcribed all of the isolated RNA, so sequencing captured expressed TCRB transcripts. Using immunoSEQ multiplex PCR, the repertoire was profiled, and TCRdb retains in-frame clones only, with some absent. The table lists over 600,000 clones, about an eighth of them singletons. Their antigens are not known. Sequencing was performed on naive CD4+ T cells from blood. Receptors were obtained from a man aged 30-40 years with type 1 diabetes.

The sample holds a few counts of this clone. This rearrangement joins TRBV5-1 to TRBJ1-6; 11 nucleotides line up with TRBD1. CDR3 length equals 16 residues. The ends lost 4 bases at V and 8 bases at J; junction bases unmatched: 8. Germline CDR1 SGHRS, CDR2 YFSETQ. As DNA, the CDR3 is TGCGCCAGCAGCATTGGACAGGGGGCGTTGGATTCACCCCTCCACTTT. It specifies CASSIGQGALDSPLHF.

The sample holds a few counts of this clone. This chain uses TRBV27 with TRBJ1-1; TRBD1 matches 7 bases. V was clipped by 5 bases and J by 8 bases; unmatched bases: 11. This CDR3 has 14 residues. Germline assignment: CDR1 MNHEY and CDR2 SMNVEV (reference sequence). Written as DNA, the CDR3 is TGTGCCAGCAGTGCGGCAGGGACAGTCCGGGAAGCTTTCTTT. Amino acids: CASSAAGTVREAFF.

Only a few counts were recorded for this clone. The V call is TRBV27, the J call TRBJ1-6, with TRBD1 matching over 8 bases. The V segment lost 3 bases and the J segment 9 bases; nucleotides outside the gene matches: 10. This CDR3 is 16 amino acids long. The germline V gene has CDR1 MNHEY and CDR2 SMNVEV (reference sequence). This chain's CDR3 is CASSFGAGGATSPLHF. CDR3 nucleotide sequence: TGTGCCAGCAGTTTCGGCGCAGGGGGCGCTACTTCACCCCTCCACTTT.

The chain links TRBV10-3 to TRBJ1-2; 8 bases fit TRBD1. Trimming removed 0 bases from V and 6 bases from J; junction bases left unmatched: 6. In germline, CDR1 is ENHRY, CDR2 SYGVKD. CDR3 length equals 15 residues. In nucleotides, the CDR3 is TGTGCCATCAGTGAGTCCGGACAGGGAGGAGATGGCTACACCTTC. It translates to CAISESGQGGDGYTF.

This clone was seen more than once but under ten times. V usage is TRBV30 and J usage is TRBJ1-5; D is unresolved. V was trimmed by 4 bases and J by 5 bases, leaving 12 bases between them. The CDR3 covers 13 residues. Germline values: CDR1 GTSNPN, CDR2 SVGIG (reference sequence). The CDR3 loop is CAWTLDPYQPQHF. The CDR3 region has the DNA TGTGCCTGGACCCTCGATCCTTATCAGCCCCAGCATTTT.

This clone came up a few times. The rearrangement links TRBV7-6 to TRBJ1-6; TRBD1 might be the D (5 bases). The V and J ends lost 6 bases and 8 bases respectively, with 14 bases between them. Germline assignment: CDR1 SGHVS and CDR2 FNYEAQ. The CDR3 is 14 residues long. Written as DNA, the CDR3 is TGTGCCAGCAGTTCTGGACAAGCGGATTCACCCCTCCACTTT. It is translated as CASSSGQADSPLHF.

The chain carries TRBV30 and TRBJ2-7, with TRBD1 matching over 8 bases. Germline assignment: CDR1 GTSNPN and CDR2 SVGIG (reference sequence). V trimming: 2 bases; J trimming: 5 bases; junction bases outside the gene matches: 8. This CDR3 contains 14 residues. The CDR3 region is CAWSLGPDRDEQYF. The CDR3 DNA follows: TGTGCCTGGAGTTTAGGCCCGGACAGGGACGAGCAGTACTTC.

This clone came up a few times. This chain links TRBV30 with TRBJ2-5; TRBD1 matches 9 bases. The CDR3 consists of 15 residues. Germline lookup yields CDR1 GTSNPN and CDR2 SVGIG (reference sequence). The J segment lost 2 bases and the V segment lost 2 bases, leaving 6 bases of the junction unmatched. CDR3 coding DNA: TGTGCCTGGAGTCTAACAGGGGGCAGGCAAGAGACCCAGTACTTC. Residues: CAWSLTGGRQETQYF.

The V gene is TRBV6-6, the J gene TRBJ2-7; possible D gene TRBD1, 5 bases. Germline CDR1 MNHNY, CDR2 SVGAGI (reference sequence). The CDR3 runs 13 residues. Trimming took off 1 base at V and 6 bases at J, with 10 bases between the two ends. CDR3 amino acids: CASSYWGAGEQYF. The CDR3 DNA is TGTGCCAGCAGTTACTGGGGCGCCGGCGAGCAGTACTTC.

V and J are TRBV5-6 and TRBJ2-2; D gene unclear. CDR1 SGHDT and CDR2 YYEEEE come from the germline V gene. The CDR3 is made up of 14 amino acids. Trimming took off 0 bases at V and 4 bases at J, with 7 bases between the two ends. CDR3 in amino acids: CASSLVTATGELFF. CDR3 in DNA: TGTGCCAGCAGCTTGGTAACAGCCACCGGGGAGCTGTTTTTT.

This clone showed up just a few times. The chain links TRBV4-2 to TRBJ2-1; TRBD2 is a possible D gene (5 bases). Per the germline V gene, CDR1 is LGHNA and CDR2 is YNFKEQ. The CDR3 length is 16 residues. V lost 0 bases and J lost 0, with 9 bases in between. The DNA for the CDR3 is TGTGCCAGCAGCCAAGATTGGAGGAGCTCCTACAATGAGCAGTTCTTC. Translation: CASSQDWRSSYNEQFF.

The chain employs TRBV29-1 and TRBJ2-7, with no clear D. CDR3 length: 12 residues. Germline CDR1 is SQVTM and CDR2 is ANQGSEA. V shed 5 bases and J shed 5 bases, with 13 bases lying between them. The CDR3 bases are TGCAGCGTTAAGGTGCCTTTGAACGAGCAGTACTTC. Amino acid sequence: CSVKVPLNEQYF.

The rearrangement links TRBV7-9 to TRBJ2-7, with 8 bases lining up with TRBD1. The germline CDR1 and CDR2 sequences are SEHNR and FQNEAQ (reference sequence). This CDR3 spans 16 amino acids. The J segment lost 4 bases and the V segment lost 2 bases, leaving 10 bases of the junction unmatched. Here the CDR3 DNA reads TGTGCCAGCAGCTTAAAGGACAGGGAATTGACTTACGAGCAGTACTTC. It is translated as CASSLKDRELTYEQYF.

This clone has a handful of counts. CDR3 sequence reads: CASSYLATSQETQYF. As DNA, the CDR3 is TGTGCCAGCAGTTACTTGGCGACTAGCCAGGAGACCCAGTACTTC. The rearrangement uses TRBV6-5 and TRBJ2-5; TRBD2 matches at 7 bases. Germline V gene data show CDR1 as MNHEY and CDR2 as SVGAGI. The CDR3 consists of 15 residues. The trim removed 1 base at V and 5 bases at J, leaving 7 bases unmatched.

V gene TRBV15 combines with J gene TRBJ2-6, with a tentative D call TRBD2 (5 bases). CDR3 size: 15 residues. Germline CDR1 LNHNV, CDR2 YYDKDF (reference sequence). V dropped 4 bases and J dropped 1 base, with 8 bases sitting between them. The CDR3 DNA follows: TGTGCCACCAGCACCCGGGGATCTGGGGCCAACGTCCTGACTTTC. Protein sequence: CATSTRGSGANVLTF. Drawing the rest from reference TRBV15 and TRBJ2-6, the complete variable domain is DAMVIQNPRYQVTQFGKPVTLSCSQTLNHNVMYWYQQKSSQAPKLLFHYYDKDFNNEADTPDNFQSRRPNTSFCFLDIRSPGLGDTAMYLCATSTRGSGANVLTFGAGSRLTVL.

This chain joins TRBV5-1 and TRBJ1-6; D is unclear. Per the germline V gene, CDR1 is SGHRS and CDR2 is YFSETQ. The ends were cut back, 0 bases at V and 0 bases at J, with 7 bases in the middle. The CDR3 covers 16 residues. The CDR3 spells CASSLDLGSYNSPLHF. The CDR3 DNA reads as TGCGCCAGCAGCTTGGACCTGGGCTCCTATAATTCACCCCTCCACTTT.

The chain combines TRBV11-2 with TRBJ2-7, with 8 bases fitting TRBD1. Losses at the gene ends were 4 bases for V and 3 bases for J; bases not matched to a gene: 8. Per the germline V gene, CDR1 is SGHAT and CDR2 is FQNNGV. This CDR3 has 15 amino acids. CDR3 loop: CASSSRQGRNYEQYF. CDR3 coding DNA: TGTGCCAGCAGCTCCCGACAGGGGAGAAACTACGAGCAGTACTTC.

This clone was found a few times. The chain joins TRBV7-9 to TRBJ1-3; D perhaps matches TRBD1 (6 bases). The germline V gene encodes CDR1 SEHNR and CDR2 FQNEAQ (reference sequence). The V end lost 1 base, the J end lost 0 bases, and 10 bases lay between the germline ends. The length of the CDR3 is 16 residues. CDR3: CASSLGPGDSGNTIYF. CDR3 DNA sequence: TGTGCCAGCAGCTTAGGGCCAGGGGACTCTGGAAACACCATATATTTT.